This is a list of T cell receptor beta chains from one sample in a study of OX40 agonist ivuxolimab in advanced cancers. Assay used: immunoSEQ multiplex PCR; TCRdb lists only in-frame clones, some missing. The sample includes tens of thousands of clones, about 89% of them seen just once. This sample comprised CD4+ or CD8+ T cells sorted from blood, obtained in a trial of the OX40 agonist ivuxolimab. The receptor source for this set is an adult with an advanced solid tumor such as melanoma, head and neck, liver or kidney cancer. The CDR3 runs from the conserved cysteine through the conserved F or W. Fields, in order: clone size, D gene, V gene, J gene, CDR3 protein, CDR3 DNA. D genes are given only for firm matches. Where a row states a size, it is once, few, many or the class of an expanded clone; other rows omit it.

size: -; D: -; V: TRBV7-9; J: TRBJ2-5; CDR3: CASSRGTQYF; DNA: TGTGCCAGCAGCCGGGGGACCCAGTACTTC
size: few; D: -; V: TRBV11-3; J: TRBJ1-2; CDR3: CASSLGGGGYTF; DNA: TGTGCCAGCAGCTTAGGAGGGGGTGGCTACACCTTC
size: -; D: TRBD1; V: TRBV6-5; J: TRBJ1-2; CDR3: CASSYSRQGAFGYTF; DNA: TGTGCCAGCAGTTACTCGAGACAGGGGGCCTTTGGCTACACCTTC
size: -; D: -; V: TRBV6-1; J: TRBJ2-7; CDR3: CASGRIYEQYF; DNA: TGTGCCAGCGGGCGGATCTACGAGCAGTACTTC
size: once; D: -; V: TRBV5-1; J: TRBJ2-7; CDR3: CASSPEGGTYEQYF; DNA: TGCGCCAGCAGCCCCGAGGGGGGGACCTACGAGCAGTACTTC
size: -; D: -; V: TRBV21-1; J: TRBJ1-1; CDR3: CASSPRMRGGNTEAFF; DNA: TGTGCCAGCAGCCCCCGAATGAGGGGGGGGAACACTGAAGCTTTCTTT
size: -; D: -; V: TRBV6-6; J: TRBJ1-5; CDR3: CASRPTGGGQPQHF; DNA: TGTGCCAGTAGGCCGACAGGTGGCGGACAGCCCCAGCATTTT
size: -; D: -; V: TRBV19; J: TRBJ2-2; CDR3: CASTEGGTGELFF; DNA: TGTGCCAGTACCGAGGGTGGGACCGGGGAGCTGTTTTTT
size: -; D: TRBD2; V: TRBV29-1; J: TRBJ2-1; CDR3: CSVEQRLAGSQFF; DNA: TGCAGCGTTGAGCAGAGGCTAGCGGGCTCGCAGTTCTTC
size: -; D: -; V: TRBV28; J: TRBJ2-3; CDR3: CASSLNTAGTRQNTDTQYF; DNA: TGTGCCAGCAGTTTAAACACTGCGGGAACGAGACAGAACACAGATACGCAGTATTTT
size: -; D: -; V: TRBV19; J: TRBJ1-1; CDR3: CASSISASEAFF; DNA: TGTGCCAGTAGTATAAGCGCCTCTGAAGCTTTCTTT
size: -; D: -; V: TRBV5-4; J: TRBJ1-1; CDR3: CASSKGDILNTEAFF; DNA: TGTGCCAGCAGCAAAGGGGACATCCTGAACACTGAAGCTTTCTTT
size: once; D: TRBD2; V: TRBV30; J: TRBJ2-7; CDR3: CAWRSGSSYEQYF; DNA: TGTGCCTGGAGGAGCGGGAGCTCCTACGAGCAGTACTTC
size: -; D: -; V: TRBV28; J: TRBJ2-1; CDR3: CASTIPLNNEQFF; DNA: TGTGCCAGCACCATACCTCTTAACAATGAGCAGTTCTTC
size: -; D: -; V: TRBV10-3; J: TRBJ2-7; CDR3: CAISRLGQYEQYF; DNA: TGTGCCATCAGTCGGCTAGGACAGTACGAGCAGTACTTC
size: -; D: TRBD1; V: TRBV30; J: TRBJ2-3; CDR3: CAWSGGQGTDTQYF; DNA: TGTGCCTGGAGCGGAGGACAGGGAACGGATACGCAGTATTTT
size: -; D: -; V: TRBV20-1; J: TRBJ2-1; CDR3: CSARWGDEQFF; DNA: TGCAGTGCTAGATGGGGCGATGAGCAGTTCTTC
size: once; D: TRBD2; V: TRBV19; J: TRBJ2-2; CDR3: CASSIASGSWDTGELFF; DNA: TGTGCCAGTAGTATTGCTAGCGGGAGTTGGGACACCGGGGAGCTGTTTTTT
size: -; D: -; V: TRBV5-5; J: TRBJ2-7; CDR3: CASSFGGGPIYEQYF; DNA: TGTGCCAGCAGCTTCGGAGGGGGCCCGATCTACGAGCAGTACTTC
size: -; D: -; V: TRBV5-4; J: TRBJ2-2; CDR3: CASFPSGLGTGELFF; DNA: TGTGCCAGCTTTCCATCAGGGCTGGGCACCGGGGAGCTGTTTTTT
size: -; D: -; V: TRBV7-2; J: TRBJ2-7; CDR3: CASSRDQVYYEQYF; DNA: TGTGCCAGCAGCCGGGATCAGGTCTATTACGAGCAGTACTTC
size: -; D: TRBD2; V: TRBV11-3; J: TRBJ2-1; CDR3: CASSFEAGVNNEQFF; DNA: TGTGCCAGCAGCTTTGAGGCGGGAGTCAACAATGAGCAGTTCTTC
size: -; D: -; V: TRBV2; J: TRBJ2-1; CDR3: CASSGVPGEQFF; DNA: TGTGCCAGCAGTGGGGTCCCTGGTGAGCAGTTCTTC
size: -; D: -; V: TRBV28; J: TRBJ2-3; CDR3: CASRGGTVLTDTQYF; DNA: TGTGCCAGCAGGGGGGGGACAGTGCTTACAGATACGCAGTATTTT
size: few; D: -; V: TRBV6-5; J: TRBJ2-1; CDR3: CASSYGGQIYNEQFF; DNA: TGTGCCAGCAGTTACGGCGGTCAGATATACAATGAGCAGTTCTTC
size: once; D: -; V: TRBV6-1; J: TRBJ2-3; CDR3: CASSAGTAGTDTQYF; DNA: TGTGCCAGCAGCGCTGGTACTGCCGGCACAGATACGCAGTATTTT
size: -; D: -; V: TRBV29-1; J: TRBJ2-4; CDR3: CSVEDLGQTIGIQYF; DNA: TGCAGCGTTGAAGATCTAGGACAGACCATTGGCATTCAGTACTTC
size: -; D: TRBD2; V: TRBV5-8; J: TRBJ2-3; CDR3: CASSSGTSGTDTQYF; DNA: TGTGCCAGCAGCTCCGGGACTAGCGGCACAGATACGCAGTATTTT
size: -; D: -; V: TRBV4-3; J: TRBJ1-3; CDR3: CASSPLTDGSGNTIYF; DNA: TGCGCCAGCAGCCCCTTGACGGACGGGTCTGGAAACACCATATATTTT
size: -; D: -; V: TRBV25-1; J: TRBJ2-2; CDR3: CASSAAQITGELFF; DNA: TGTGCCAGCAGTGCGGCACAAATCACCGGGGAGCTGTTTTTT
size: -; D: TRBD1; V: TRBV6-5; J: TRBJ2-7; CDR3: CASSLYRGSYEQYF; DNA: TGTGCCAGCAGTTTGTACAGGGGAAGCTACGAGCAGTACTTC
size: -; D: TRBD1; V: TRBV5-4; J: TRBJ2-5; CDR3: CASSLAGQQETQYF; DNA: TGTGCCAGCAGCTTGGCGGGACAGCAAGAGACCCAGTACTTC
size: -; D: -; V: TRBV28; J: TRBJ2-7; CDR3: CASSSSPGHGFYEQYF; DNA: TGTGCCAGCAGCTCATCACCGGGACACGGTTTCTACGAGCAGTACTTC
size: -; D: TRBD2; V: TRBV2; J: TRBJ2-3; CDR3: CASGGGLGRDTQYF; DNA: TGTGCCAGCGGGGGGGGACTGGGAAGGGATACGCAGTATTTT
size: -; D: -; V: TRBV10-3; J: TRBJ1-6; CDR3: CAISARRGDDSPLHF; DNA: TGTGCCATCAGTGCAAGGCGAGGGGATGATTCACCCCTCCACTTT
size: once; D: TRBD2; V: TRBV7-9; J: TRBJ2-1; CDR3: CASSSGLEDNEQFF; DNA: TGTGCCAGCAGCTCAGGACTAGAAGACAATGAGCAGTTCTTC
size: -; D: TRBD2; V: TRBV5-1; J: TRBJ2-7; CDR3: CASSLTLAGAGSYEQYF; DNA: TGCGCCAGCAGCTTGACCCTAGCGGGAGCCGGATCCTACGAGCAGTACTTC
size: -; D: -; V: TRBV6-4; J: TRBJ2-4; CDR3: CASSPQVGDIQYF; DNA: TGTGCCAGCAGTCCTCAGGTTGGGGACATTCAGTACTTC
size: -; D: -; V: TRBV11-2; J: TRBJ2-1; CDR3: CASSLVGTIDEQFF; DNA: TGTGCCAGCAGCTTAGTTGGTACAATCGATGAGCAGTTCTTC
size: -; D: TRBD1; V: TRBV18; J: TRBJ1-2; CDR3: CASSPDRELGYTF; DNA: TGTGCCAGCTCACCGGACAGGGAACTCGGCTACACCTTC
size: -; D: TRBD1; V: TRBV11-2; J: TRBJ1-1; CDR3: CASSSQKLGQLNTEAFF; DNA: TGTGCCAGCAGCTCGCAAAAACTGGGACAGCTTAACACTGAAGCTTTCTTT
size: -; D: -; V: TRBV4-2; J: TRBJ1-2; CDR3: CASSQGPGAEGGYTF; DNA: TGTGCCAGCAGCCAAGGTCCCGGGGCGGAAGGTGGCTACACCTTC
size: -; D: -; V: TRBV5-1; J: TRBJ2-3; CDR3: CASSLALGASTDTQYF; DNA: TGCGCCAGCAGCTTGGCCTTGGGAGCTAGCACAGATACGCAGTATTTT
size: -; D: -; V: TRBV5-4; J: TRBJ1-2; CDR3: CASSFDTGFGYGYTF; DNA: TGTGCCAGCAGCTTCGACACGGGGTTTGGCTATGGCTACACCTTC
size: -; D: -; V: TRBV28; J: TRBJ2-2; CDR3: CASRLRVTGELFF; DNA: TGTGCCAGCAGGTTAAGGGTTACCGGGGAGCTGTTTTTT
size: -; D: -; V: TRBV30; J: TRBJ1-1; CDR3: CAWIQDSRAFF; DNA: TGTGCCTGGATCCAAGACAGTAGGGCTTTCTTT
size: -; D: TRBD1; V: TRBV19; J: TRBJ1-5; CDR3: CASRETGYAQPQHF; DNA: TGTGCCAGTAGGGAGACAGGGTACGCTCAGCCCCAGCATTTT
size: -; D: -; V: TRBV6-6; J: TRBJ2-1; CDR3: CASREGQPDEQFF; DNA: TGTGCCAGCAGGGAAGGACAGCCGGATGAGCAGTTCTTC